A single sample gave rise to the 15 T cell receptor beta chains below, sequenced in a study of blood T cell repertoires in COVID-19. Some clones are missing from TCRdb's copy, which holds only in-frame ones; the method was immunoSEQ multiplex PCR. Of 130,000 to 150,000 clones listed, 81% are singletons. The material sequenced was peripheral blood. The source is a human donor in a cohort sampled during active COVID-19.

The chain employs TRBV28 and TRBJ2-3; 8 bases agree with TRBD2. V lost 8 bases to trimming and J lost 2 bases; unmatched junction nucleotides: 6. There are 14 residues in the CDR3. The germline V gene has CDR1 MDHEN and CDR2 SYDVKM. The CDR3: CASAAGGVTDTQYF. The CDR3 DNA reads as TGTGCCAGCGCTGCGGGGGGTGTCACAGATACGCAGTATTTT.

The chain couples TRBV25-1 to TRBJ1-2, with 8 bases fitting TRBD1. The CDR3 runs to 15 residues. The germline CDR1 and CDR2 sequences are MGHDK and SYGVNS. The ends lost 1 base at V and 8 bases at J; junction bases unmatched: 9. For the CDR3, the DNA is TGTGCCAGCAGTGAATCCGGGACAGGCGGCCTAGGCTACACCTTC. This encodes CASSESGTGGLGYTF.

The V call is TRBV6-5, the J call TRBJ1-1; perhaps TRBD1 as D (5 bases). This CDR3 has 16 amino acids. V was clipped by 4 bases and J by 0 bases, with 15 bases between them. CDR1 is MNHEY and CDR2 is SVGAGI in the germline V gene. CDR3 protein: CASSSPGRRMNTEAFF. CDR3 nucleotides: TGTGCCAGCAGTTCCCCAGGGAGGAGGATGAACACTGAAGCTTTCTTT.

The chain combines TRBV19 with TRBJ2-7; TRBD1 agrees at 7 bases. Germline loops: CDR1 LNHDA, CDR2 SQIVND (reference sequence). Trimming at V came to 4 bases and at J to 2 bases, leaving 5 bases not matched to a gene. The CDR3 sequence is 14 residues long. CDR3 protein: CASSKGAGAYEQYF. The CDR3 DNA reads as TGTGCCAGTAGTAAGGGGGCCGGAGCCTACGAGCAGTACTTC.

The rearrangement uses TRBV10-3 and TRBJ1-5; TRBD1 matches 7 bases. V gave up 3 bases and J gave up 2 bases; unmatched junction bases: 10. The V gene's germline CDR1 is ENHRY and CDR2 SYGVKD. The CDR3 runs to 17 residues. The CDR3 DNA follows: TGTGCCATCAGTGAAAGACAGGGCTCAAGGGGCAATCAGCCCCAGCATTTT. This encodes CAISERQGSRGNQPQHF.

In its sample, this clone was seen once. The chain recombines TRBV6-5 with TRBJ2-1; TRBD1 might be the D (8 bases). Per germline, CDR1 MNHEY and CDR2 SVGAGI. V lost 6 bases, J lost 10 bases, and 22 bases lay in between. The CDR3 runs to 15 residues. The chain's CDR3 is CASRDREKREREQFF. Here the CDR3 DNA reads TGTGCCAGCAGGGACAGGGAGAAGCGGGAAAGGGAGCAGTTCTTC.

V usage is TRBV2 and J usage is TRBJ2-7; D perhaps matches TRBD1 (6 bases). In germline, CDR1 is SNHLY, CDR2 FYNNEI. CDR3 length: 13 residues. V gave up 7 bases and J gave up 4 bases, with 14 bases separating them. The CDR3 nucleotides read TGTGCCAGCACCGAGTCGGGGACATACGAGCAGTACTTC. Its protein is CASTESGTYEQYF.

The chain has TRBV7-9 and TRBJ2-1; 8 bases align to TRBD1. Germline V gives CDR1 SEHNR, CDR2 FQNEAQ (reference sequence). V lost 8 bases to trimming and J lost 3 bases; unmatched junction nucleotides: 12. The CDR3 length is 16 residues. The chain's CDR3 is CASADRELVVYNEQFF. The CDR3 DNA reads as TGTGCCAGCGCGGACAGGGAATTGGTAGTCTACAATGAGCAGTTCTTC.

The V gene is TRBV28, the J gene TRBJ1-3, with a tentative D call TRBD1 (5 bases). The CDR3 totals 15 residues. Deletions cut 4 bases from V and 1 base from J, with 11 bases between. The germline V gene encodes CDR1 MDHEN and CDR2 SYDVKM. CDR3 residues: CASSSSQGSGNTIYF. CDR3 nucleotides: TGTGCCAGCAGTTCATCGCAGGGTTCTGGAAACACCATATATTTT.

The CDR3 DNA reads as TGCGCCAGCAGCTTGGACAGGGGGGTCTACGAGCAGTACTTC. Protein product: CASSLDRGVYEQYF. The rearrangement links TRBV5-1 to TRBJ2-7, with 8 bases fitting TRBD1. This CDR3 spans 14 amino acids. V gave up 0 bases and J gave up 3 bases; unmatched junction bases: 2. Germline CDR1 and CDR2: SGHRS and YFSETQ.

The chain joins TRBV5-4 to TRBJ2-5; D gene uncertain. Looked up from germline, CDR1 is SGHNT and CDR2 is YYREEE (reference sequence). This CDR3 comprises 12 residues. Trimming stripped 3 bases from V and 4 bases from J, with 7 bases between. CDR3 sequence reads: CASSWYRETQYF. In nucleotides, the CDR3 is TGTGCCAGCAGCTGGTACAGAGAGACCCAGTACTTC.

The V call is TRBV20-1, the J call TRBJ2-5, with D hard to call. Germline V gene data show CDR1 as DFQATT and CDR2 as SNEGSKA (reference sequence). CDR3 length: 11 amino acids. The germline V and J ends were trimmed by 7 bases and 2 bases, with 8 bases remaining between them. In nucleotides, the CDR3 is TGCAGTGTTTGTCCGCAAGAGACCCAGTACTTC. This translates into CSVCPQETQYF.

This CDR3 reads CASSPNFQETQYF. The DNA for the CDR3 is TGTGCCAGCTCACCCAACTTCCAAGAGACCCAGTACTTC. This rearrangement joins TRBV18 to TRBJ2-5; no clear D. Germline V CDR1 and CDR2: KGHSH, LQKENI. V lost 3 bases to trimming and J lost 1 base, with 6 bases between them. The CDR3 sequence is 13 residues long.

The rearrangement joins TRBV5-1 to TRBJ2-7, with 10 bases matching TRBD2. The CDR3 spans 14 residues. V was pared by 4 bases and J by 4 bases, with 5 bases of the junction left unmatched. Germline CDR1 and CDR2: SGHRS and YFSETQ. This CDR3 is CASSAGTSDYEQYF. The DNA of the CDR3 is TGCGCCAGCAGCGCCGGGACTAGCGATTACGAGCAGTACTTC.

This clone came up once. The rearrangement uses TRBV27 and TRBJ2-7; 9 nucleotides agree with TRBD1. The CDR3 totals 15 residues. Germline values: CDR1 MNHEY, CDR2 SMNVEV (reference sequence). V shed 4 bases, J shed 2 bases, and the junction held 6 bases outside the gene matches. CDR3 residues: CASSSGQGSPYEQYF. The CDR3 DNA sequence: TGTGCCAGCAGTTCAGGACAGGGGTCCCCCTACGAGCAGTACTTC.